This paragraph reports one T cell receptor beta chain. Cohorts were determined from participant-reported clinical history. Recovery meant two consecutive negative NP/OP PCR tests, professional clearance, or resolved symptoms. The entry originates in a study of blood T cell repertoires in COVID-19. Overall study context: COVID-19 samples from acute and convalescent phases originated in the United States, Italy and Spain.

In the original analysis: How many nucleated cells were present was estimated from reference gene primer amplification. The table came from immunoSEQ multiplex PCR; TCRdb's copy has only in-frame clones and leaves some out. V and J calls and clone size are those listed in that table; D and trimming were worked out from the DNA. This sample yields more than 85,000 clones, of which about 86% are seen a single time; under 3.5% belongs to the top ten. The sequenced sample was PBMCs or T cells enriched from blood (not recorded which). This clonotype was obtained from a woman between 50 and 59 years old who had recovered from COVID-19.

As DNA, the CDR3 is TGTGCCAGCAGTAGCCCGGGGGACAGGGCGTTCGAGCAGTACTTC. Its protein product is CASSSPGDRAFEQYF. The chain uses TRBV28 and TRBJ2-7, with 9 bases identical to TRBD1. CDR1 is MDHEN and CDR2 is SYDVKM in the germline V gene. Trimming cost V 5 bases and J 6 bases; bases outside gene matches: 11. The CDR3 is 15 residues long.